A selection of T cell receptor beta chains follows, all from one sample in a study of response to subunit inactivated influenza vaccine. TCRdb called the RT-PCR reads again in MiXCR, with one record for every CDR3 protein. The data contain approximately 290,000 distinct CDR3 sequences, roughly 22% of them singletons. The specimen was PBMCs from blood, collected 21 months after vaccination. The receptors originated from a man aged 50-75 years who received an inactivated influenza vaccine. Both conserved end residues are part of each CDR3. A D gene is named only where the DNA matches it firmly. Clone sizes are given selectively: once, few, many, or a class where the clone is expanded.

TRBJ1-1	15	-	-	TRBV4-1	CASSQTGPSNTEAFF	TGCGCCAGCAGCCAGACAGGCCCATCGAACACTGAAGCTTTCTTT
TRBJ1-2	14	-	many	TRBV29-1	CSVTPFSQNYGYTF	TGCAGCGTTACCCCATTTTCCCAGAACTATGGCTACACCTTC
TRBJ1-6	14	-	once	TRBV30	CAWSVRGNNSPLHF	TGTGCCTGGAGTGTACGGGGGAACAATTCACCCCTCCACTTT
TRBJ1-2	18	TRBD1	few	TRBV18	CASSPLGARQGVNYGYTF	TGTGCCAGCTCACCCCTCGGGGCTCGACAGGGCGTTAACTATGGCTACACCTTC
TRBJ1-5	14	-	-	TRBV30	CAWRGPGGNQPQHF	TGTGCCTGGAGGGGCCCAGGTGGCAATCAGCCCCAGCATTTT
TRBJ1-1	16	TRBD1	few	TRBV14	CASSHWDRGWNTEAFF	TGTGCCAGCAGCCACTGGGACAGGGGTTGGAACACTGAAGCTTTCTTT
TRBJ1-2	15	-	many	TRBV28	CASSLGWSTSYGYTF	TGTGCCAGCAGTTTAGGTTGGTCTACTTCCTATGGCTACACCTTC
TRBJ2-3	14	TRBD2	once	TRBV12-3/TRBV12-4	CASSAGVSTDTQYF	TGTGCCAGCAGCGCGGGGGTTAGCACAGATACGCAGTATTTT
TRBJ2-1	21	TRBD2	-	TRBV11-1	CASSSRQPPQRLAGIGGEQFF	TGTGCCAGCTCCTCCCGACAGCCACCCCAAAGACTAGCGGGAATAGGGGGTGAGCAGTTCTTC
TRBJ2-1	15	TRBD2	few	TRBV27	CASSPGTSLYNEQFF	TGTGCCAGCAGTCCCGGGACTAGTCTCTACAATGAGCAGTTCTTC
TRBJ2-1	15	-	many	TRBV29-1	CSVDYEGVFYNEQFF	TGCAGCGTTGATTATGAGGGAGTTTTTTATAATGAGCAGTTCTTC
TRBJ1-2	22	TRBD1	few	TRBV5-1	CASSSPDRGTSGGSYSYYGYTF	TGCGCCAGCAGCTCACCGGACAGGGGAACGTCAGGAGGGTCCTATTCCTACTATGGCTACACCTTC
TRBJ2-5	14	-	-	TRBV27	CASSFNRGQETQYF	TGTGCCAGCAGTTTCAACAGAGGGCAAGAGACCCAGTACTTC
TRBJ1-1	14	-	-	TRBV6-4	CASSEGPGGTEAFF	TGTGCCAGCAGTGAGGGCCCGGGTGGCACTGAAGCTTTCTTT
TRBJ1-3	14	TRBD1	many	TRBV6-1	CASSMTGAGNTIYF	TGTGCCAGCAGTATGACAGGGGCTGGAAACACCATATATTTT
TRBJ1-2	15	-	-	TRBV5-1	CASSLVIRGDYGYTF	TGCGCCAGCAGCTTGGTTATCAGGGGAGACTATGGCTACACCTTC
TRBJ2-7	14	-	-	TRBV20-1	CSARGGKVADEQYF	TGCAGTGCTAGAGGGGGGAAAGTAGCCGACGAGCAGTACTTC
TRBJ2-7	16	-	-	TRBV20-1	CSARLGQLETSYEQYF	TGCAGTGCTAGACTTGGACAGCTTGAGACCTCCTACGAGCAGTACTTC
TRBJ2-3	15	TRBD2	-	TRBV7-2	CASTIAGGYTDTQYF	TGTGCCAGCACCATAGCGGGAGGGTACACAGATACGCAGTATTTT
TRBJ1-4	14	-	-	TRBV25-1	CASSDWTVTRKLFF	TGTGCCAGCAGTGACTGGACAGTCACTAGAAAACTGTTTTTT
TRBJ1-2	11	-	many	TRBV7-2	CASSFQGGYTF	TGTGCCAGCAGCTTTCAGGGAGGCTACACCTTC
TRBJ2-7	15	TRBD2	-	TRBV9	CASSVGAGVGGEQYF	TGTGCCAGCAGCGTAGGGGCGGGAGTAGGAGGAGAGCAGTACTTC
TRBJ2-3	15	TRBD2	-	TRBV4-2	CASSASGTSTDTQYF	TGTGCCAGCAGCGCTAGCGGGACCTCCACAGATACGCAGTATTTT
TRBJ2-1	13	-	many	TRBV12-3/TRBV12-4	CASSPTGYNEQFF	TGTGCCAGCAGCCCTACAGGATACAATGAGCAGTTCTTC
TRBJ1-2	17	TRBD1	-	TRBV18	CASSPLRGQGADYGYTF	TGTGCCAGCTCACCACTCAGAGGACAGGGGGCTGACTATGGCTACACCTTC
TRBJ2-3	13	TRBD2	few	TRBV11-2	CASSLIRTSTQYF	TGTGCCAGCAGCTTAATTCGGACTAGTACGCAGTATTTT
TRBJ2-1	14	-	-	TRBV20-1	CSAPSGTTNNEQFF	TGCAGTGCTCCTTCCGGGACAACTAACAATGAGCAGTTCTTC
TRBJ1-3	13	-	-	TRBV6-1	CASRPDSRNTIYF	TGTGCCAGCAGGCCCGACAGTCGAAACACCATATATTTT
TRBJ1-1	12	-	-	TRBV5-1	CASSQANTEAFF	TGCGCCAGCAGTCAGGCGAACACTGAAGCTTTCTTT
TRBJ2-7	14	-	-	TRBV7-6	CASSSLSGNGEQYF	TGTGCCAGCAGCTCATTATCTGGGAACGGCGAGCAGTACTTC
TRBJ1-5	14	-	many	TRBV29-1	CSVGEGSGGQPQHF	TGCAGCGTTGGGGAAGGGAGCGGAGGTCAGCCCCAGCATTTT
TRBJ1-3	12	-	-	TRBV10-3	CAVQGSGNTIYF	TGTGCCGTGCAGGGATCTGGAAACACCATATATTTT
TRBJ2-1	15	-	few	TRBV20-1	CSAREHVGGSNEQFF	TGCAGTGCTAGAGAACACGTCGGGGGCTCCAATGAGCAGTTCTTC
TRBJ1-3	14	-	few	TRBV7-9	CASSPDRSGNTIYF	TGTGCCAGCAGCCCGGATCGCTCTGGAAACACCATATATTTT
TRBJ1-2	14	-	-	TRBV7-9	CASSRGQPNYGYTF	TGTGCCAGCAGCCGAGGACAGCCTAACTATGGCTACACCTTC
TRBJ1-6	18	-	few	TRBV27	CASSSYLQRRKYNSPLHF	TGTGCCAGCAGTTCATATCTGCAAAGACGGAAGTATAATTCACCCCTCCACTTT
TRBJ2-3	16	TRBD2	-	TRBV7-9	CASMPRTSGGTDTQYF	TGTGCCAGCATGCCGCGGACTAGCGGGGGCACAGATACGCAGTATTTT
TRBJ1-1	11	-	few	TRBV11-2	CASSQRSEAFF	TGTGCCAGCAGCCAAAGAAGTGAAGCTTTCTTT
TRBJ2-2	15	TRBD1	few	TRBV4-1	CASSQGTGVTGELFF	TGCGCCAGCAGCCAAGGGACAGGGGTCACCGGGGAGCTGTTTTTT
TRBJ1-2	12	TRBD1	many	TRBV28	CAIIDRVGGYTF	TGTGCCATCATAGACAGGGTGGGTGGCTACACCTTC
TRBJ1-6	13	-	-	TRBV20-1	CSARAGYDSPLHF	TGCAGTGCTAGAGCGGGATACGATTCACCCCTCCACTTT
TRBJ1-5	15	-	few	TRBV20-1	CSARDISYSNQPQHF	TGCAGTGCTAGAGATATCAGTTATAGCAATCAGCCCCAGCATTTT
TRBJ2-1	19	TRBD2	many	TRBV11-1	CASSLRALAGGPVGNEQFF	TGTGCCAGCAGCTTACGTGCTCTAGCGGGAGGGCCAGTGGGAAATGAGCAGTTCTTC
TRBJ1-1	16	TRBD1	many	TRBV7-2	CASSLIGPGGNTEAFF	TGTGCCAGCAGCTTAATCGGCCCAGGGGGGAACACTGAAGCTTTCTTT
TRBJ1-4	13	-	-	TRBV28	CASSLPGEEKLFF	TGTGCCAGCAGTTTACCAGGGGAAGAAAAACTGTTTTTT
TRBJ1-1	15	-	few	TRBV29-1	CSVDIPLVGSTEAFF	TGCAGCGTTGATATCCCTTTGGTAGGTAGCACTGAAGCTTTCTTT
TRBJ2-1	14	TRBD2	-	TRBV24-1	CATSVAGGYNEQFF	TGTGCCACCAGTGTAGCGGGGGGCTACAATGAGCAGTTCTTC
TRBJ2-2	14	TRBD2	-	TRBV7-3	CASSLLGGAGELFF	TGTGCCAGCAGCCTACTCGGGGGGGCCGGGGAGCTGTTTTTT
TRBJ1-1	15	TRBD1	-	TRBV6-2/TRBV6-3	CASRVGTGGSTEAFF	TGTGCCAGCAGAGTCGGGACAGGGGGTAGCACTGAAGCTTTCTTT
TRBJ2-4	13	-	few	TRBV4-1	CASSKGGANIQYF	TGCGCCAGCAGCAAGGGGGGGGCAAACATTCAGTACTTC
TRBJ2-5	16	TRBD1	few	TRBV12-3/TRBV12-4	CASSLGPGGAQETQYF	TGTGCCAGCAGTTTAGGGCCAGGGGGAGCACAAGAGACCCAGTACTTC
TRBJ2-5	13	-	-	TRBV20-1	CSASLLQDETQYF	TGCAGTGCCTCCCTACTTCAGGACGAGACCCAGTACTTC
TRBJ1-5	15	-	many	TRBV4-1	CASSQDSGVGQPQHF	TGCGCCAGCAGCCAAGATTCAGGAGTCGGTCAGCCCCAGCATTTT